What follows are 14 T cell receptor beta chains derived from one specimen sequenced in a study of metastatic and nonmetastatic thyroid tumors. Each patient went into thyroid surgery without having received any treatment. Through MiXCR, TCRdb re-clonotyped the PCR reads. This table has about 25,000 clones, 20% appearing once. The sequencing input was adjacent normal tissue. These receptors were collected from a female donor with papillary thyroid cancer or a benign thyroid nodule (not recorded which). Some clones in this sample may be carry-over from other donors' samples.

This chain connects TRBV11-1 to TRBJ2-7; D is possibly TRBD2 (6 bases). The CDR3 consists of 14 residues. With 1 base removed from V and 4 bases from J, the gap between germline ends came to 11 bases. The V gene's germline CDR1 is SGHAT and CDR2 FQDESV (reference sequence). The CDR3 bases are TGTGCCAGCAGCTTAGGCCCCGGGGGATACGAGCAGTACTTC. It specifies CASSLGPGGYEQYF.

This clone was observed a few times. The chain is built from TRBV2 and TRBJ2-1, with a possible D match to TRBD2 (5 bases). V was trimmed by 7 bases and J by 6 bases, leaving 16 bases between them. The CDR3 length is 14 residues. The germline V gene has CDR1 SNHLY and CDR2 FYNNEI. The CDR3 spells CASTLSAGLNEQFF. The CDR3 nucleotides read TGTGCCAGCACCCTTTCGGCAGGACTCAATGAGCAGTTCTTC.

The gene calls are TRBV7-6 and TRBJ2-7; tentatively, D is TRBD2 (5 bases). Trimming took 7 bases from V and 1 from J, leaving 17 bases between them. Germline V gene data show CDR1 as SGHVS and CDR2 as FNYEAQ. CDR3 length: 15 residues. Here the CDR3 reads CASISTVGGSYEQYF. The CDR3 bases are TGTGCCAGCATCTCCACGGTCGGAGGTTCCTACGAGCAGTACTTC.

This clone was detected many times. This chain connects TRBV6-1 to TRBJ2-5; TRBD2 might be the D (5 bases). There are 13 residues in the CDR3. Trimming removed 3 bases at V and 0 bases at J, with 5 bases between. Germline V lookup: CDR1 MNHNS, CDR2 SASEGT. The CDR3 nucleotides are TGTGCCAGCAGTGAGAGGGACCAAGAGACCCAGTACTTC. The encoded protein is CASSERDQETQYF.

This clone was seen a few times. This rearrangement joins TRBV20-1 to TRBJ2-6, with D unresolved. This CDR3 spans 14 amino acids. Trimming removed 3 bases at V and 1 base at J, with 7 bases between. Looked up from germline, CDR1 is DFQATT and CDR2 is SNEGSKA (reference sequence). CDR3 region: CSARGRSGANVLTF. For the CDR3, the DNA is TGCAGTGCTAGGGGAAGGTCTGGGGCCAACGTCCTGACTTTC.

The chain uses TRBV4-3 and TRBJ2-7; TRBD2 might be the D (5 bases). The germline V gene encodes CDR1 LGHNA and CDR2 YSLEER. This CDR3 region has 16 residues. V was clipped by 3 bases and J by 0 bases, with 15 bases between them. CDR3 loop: CASSQSPGITSYEQYF. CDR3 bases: TGCGCCAGCAGCCAGAGCCCGGGAATAACCTCCTACGAGCAGTACTTC.

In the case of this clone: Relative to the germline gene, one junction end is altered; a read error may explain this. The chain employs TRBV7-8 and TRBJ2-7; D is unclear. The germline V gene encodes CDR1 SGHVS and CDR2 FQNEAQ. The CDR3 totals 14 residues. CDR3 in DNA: TGTGCCACCAGCCTGCGGAGCTGGACCCACGAGCAGTACTTC. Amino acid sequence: CATSLRSWTHEQYF.

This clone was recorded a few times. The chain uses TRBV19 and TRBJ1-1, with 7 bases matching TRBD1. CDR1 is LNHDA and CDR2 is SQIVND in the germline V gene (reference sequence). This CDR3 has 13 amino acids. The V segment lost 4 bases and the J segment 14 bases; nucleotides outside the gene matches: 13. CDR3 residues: CASSSREGAEDFF. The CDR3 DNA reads TGTGCCAGTAGTAGCAGGGAGGGGGCTGAAGACTTCTTT.

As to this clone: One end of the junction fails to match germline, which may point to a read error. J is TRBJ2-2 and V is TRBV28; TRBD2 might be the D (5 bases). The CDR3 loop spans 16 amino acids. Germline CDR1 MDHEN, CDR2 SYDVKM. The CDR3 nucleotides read TGTGCCAGCAGTTTGCCACTATCGGCGAACACCGGGGAGCTGTCTTTT. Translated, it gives CASSLPLSANTGELSF.

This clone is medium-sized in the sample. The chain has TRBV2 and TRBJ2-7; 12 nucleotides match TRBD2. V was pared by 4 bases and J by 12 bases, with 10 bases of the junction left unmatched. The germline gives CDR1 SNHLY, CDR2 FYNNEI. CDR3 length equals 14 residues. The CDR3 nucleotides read TGTGCCAGCAGTGGGGCTAGCGGGAGGGCAGTTCGGTACTTC. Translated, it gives CASSGASGRAVRYF.

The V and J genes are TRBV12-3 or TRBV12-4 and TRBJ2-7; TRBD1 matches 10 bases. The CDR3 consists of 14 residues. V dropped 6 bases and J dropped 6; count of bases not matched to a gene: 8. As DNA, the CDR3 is TGTGCCAGCAGCCGACAGGGGGCCTATGGCGAGCAGTACTTC. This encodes CASSRQGAYGEQYF.

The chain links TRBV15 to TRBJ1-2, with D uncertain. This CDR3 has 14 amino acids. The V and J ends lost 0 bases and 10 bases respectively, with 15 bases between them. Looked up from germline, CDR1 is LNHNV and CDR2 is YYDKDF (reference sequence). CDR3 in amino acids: CATSRDVTPTVYTF. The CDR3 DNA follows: TGTGCCACCAGCAGAGATGTTACCCCCACGGTCTACACCTTC.

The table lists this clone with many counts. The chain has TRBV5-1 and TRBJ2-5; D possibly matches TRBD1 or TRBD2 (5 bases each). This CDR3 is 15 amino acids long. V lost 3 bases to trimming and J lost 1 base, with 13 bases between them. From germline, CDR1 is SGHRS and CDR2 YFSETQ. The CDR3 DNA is TGCGCCAGCAGCTCCAACGGGACGCCCCAAGAGACCCAGTACTTC. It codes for CASSSNGTPQETQYF.

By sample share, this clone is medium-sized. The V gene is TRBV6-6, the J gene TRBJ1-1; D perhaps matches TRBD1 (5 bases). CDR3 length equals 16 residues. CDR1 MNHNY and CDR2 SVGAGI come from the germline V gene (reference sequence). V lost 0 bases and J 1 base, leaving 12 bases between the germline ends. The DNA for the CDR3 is TGTGCCAGCAGTTACTCGAGGGGCGCGTGGAACACTGAAGCTTTCTTT. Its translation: CASSYSRGAWNTEAFF.